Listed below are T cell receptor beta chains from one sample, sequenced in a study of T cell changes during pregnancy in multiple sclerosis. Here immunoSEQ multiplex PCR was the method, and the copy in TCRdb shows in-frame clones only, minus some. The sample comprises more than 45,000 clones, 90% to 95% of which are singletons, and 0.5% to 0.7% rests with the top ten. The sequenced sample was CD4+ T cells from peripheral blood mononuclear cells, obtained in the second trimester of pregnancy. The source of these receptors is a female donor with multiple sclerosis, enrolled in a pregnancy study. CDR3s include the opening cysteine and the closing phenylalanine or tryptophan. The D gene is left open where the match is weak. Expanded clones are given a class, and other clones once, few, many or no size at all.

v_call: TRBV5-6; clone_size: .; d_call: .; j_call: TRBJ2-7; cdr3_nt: TGTGCCAGCAGCACACAGGGCCTACGCAACGAGCAGTACTTC; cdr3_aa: CASSTQGLRNEQYF
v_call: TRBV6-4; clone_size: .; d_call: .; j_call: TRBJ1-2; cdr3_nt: TGTGCCAGCAGTGATGGTCCGGGTTTGGCCTATGGCTACACCTTC; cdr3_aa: CASSDGPGLAYGYTF
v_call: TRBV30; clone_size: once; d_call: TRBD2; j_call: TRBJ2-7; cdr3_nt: TGTGCCTGGAAGCGGGGGAACCTCCTCGAGCAGTACTTC; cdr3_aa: CAWKRGNLLEQYF
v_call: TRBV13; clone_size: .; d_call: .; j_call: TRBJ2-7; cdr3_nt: TGTGCCAGCAGCCCGGCCGGGACAATAAGGGGTTACGAGCAGTACTTC; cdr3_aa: CASSPAGTIRGYEQYF
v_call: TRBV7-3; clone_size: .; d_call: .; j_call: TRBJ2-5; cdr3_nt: TGTGCCAGCAGCTCGACTGGCCTCGCGGCCCAGTACTTC; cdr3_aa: CASSSTGLAAQYF
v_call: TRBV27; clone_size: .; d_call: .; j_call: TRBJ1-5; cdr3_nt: TGTGCCAGCAGTTTCCAACGGGATCAGCCCCAGCATTTT; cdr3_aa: CASSFQRDQPQHF
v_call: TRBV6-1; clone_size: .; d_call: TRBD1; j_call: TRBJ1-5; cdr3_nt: TGTGCCAGCAGGGACCGGGACAGGGGCAATCAGCCCCAGCATTTT; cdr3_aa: CASRDRDRGNQPQHF
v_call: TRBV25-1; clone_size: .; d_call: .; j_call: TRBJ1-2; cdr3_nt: TGTGCCAGCAGTGAAGTTTTAGAGTCAGGGTCTAACTATGGCTACACCTTC; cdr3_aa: CASSEVLESGSNYGYTF
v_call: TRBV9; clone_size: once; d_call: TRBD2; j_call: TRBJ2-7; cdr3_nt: TGTGCCAGCAGCGTACTAGCGGGGCCCCACGAGCAGTACTTC; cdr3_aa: CASSVLAGPHEQYF
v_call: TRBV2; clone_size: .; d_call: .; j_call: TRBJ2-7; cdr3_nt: TGTGCCAGCAGTGAAGGCGCCAGGGGTTACGAGCAGTACTTC; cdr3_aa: CASSEGARGYEQYF
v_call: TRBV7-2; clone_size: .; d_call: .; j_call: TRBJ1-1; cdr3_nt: TGTGCCAGCAGCTTAGGAGGGATGAACACTGAAGCTTTCTTT; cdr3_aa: CASSLGGMNTEAFF
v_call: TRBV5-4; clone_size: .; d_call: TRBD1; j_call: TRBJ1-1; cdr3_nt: TGTGCCAGCAGCACCCGGACAGGGATGAACACTGAAGCTTTCTTT; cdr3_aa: CASSTRTGMNTEAFF
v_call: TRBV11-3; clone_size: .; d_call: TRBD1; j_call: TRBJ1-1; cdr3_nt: TGTGCCAGCGCCGGGGGACAGGGGTCTGAAGCTTTCTTT; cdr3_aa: CASAGGQGSEAFF
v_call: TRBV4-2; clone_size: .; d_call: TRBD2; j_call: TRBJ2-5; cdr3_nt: TGTGCCAGCAGCCAAGATGGGACGGGGGGGGAGACCCAGTACTTC; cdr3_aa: CASSQDGTGGETQYF
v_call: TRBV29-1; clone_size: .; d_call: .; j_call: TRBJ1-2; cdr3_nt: TGCAGCGCGAAACGGGACATAGGGCTCCATGGCTACACCTTC; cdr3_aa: CSAKRDIGLHGYTF
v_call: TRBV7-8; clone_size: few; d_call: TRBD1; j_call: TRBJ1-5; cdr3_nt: TGTGCCAGCAGCTTATCGGGACAGGGCTATCAGCCCCAGCATTTT; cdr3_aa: CASSLSGQGYQPQHF
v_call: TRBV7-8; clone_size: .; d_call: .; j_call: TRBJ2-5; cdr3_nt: TGTGCCAGCAGCTCAAGGGGCGCGGGGGAGACCCAGTACTTC; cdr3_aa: CASSSRGAGETQYF
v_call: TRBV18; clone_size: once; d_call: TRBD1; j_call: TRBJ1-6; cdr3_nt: TGTGCCAGCTCACTCACAGGGGATCCCTATAATTCACCCCTCCACTTT; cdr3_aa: CASSLTGDPYNSPLHF
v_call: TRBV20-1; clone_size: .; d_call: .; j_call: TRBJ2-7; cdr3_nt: TGCAGTGCTGCCAGCTACGAGCAGTACTTC; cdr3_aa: CSAASYEQYF
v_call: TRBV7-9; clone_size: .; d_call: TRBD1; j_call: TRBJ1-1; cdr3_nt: TGTGCCAGCACTTTTCCAGGGGGCATGAACACTGAAGCTTTCTTT; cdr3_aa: CASTFPGGMNTEAFF
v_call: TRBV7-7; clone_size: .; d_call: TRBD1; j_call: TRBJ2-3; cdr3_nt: TGTGCTAGCAGCCAAACAGGGGTAGGCTCAGATACGCAGTATTTT; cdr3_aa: CASSQTGVGSDTQYF
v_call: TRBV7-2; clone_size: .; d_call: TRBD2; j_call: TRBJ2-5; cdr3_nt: TGTGCCACCCGAGGACTAGCGGGGGTGGAGACCCAGTACTTC; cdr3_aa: CATRGLAGVETQYF
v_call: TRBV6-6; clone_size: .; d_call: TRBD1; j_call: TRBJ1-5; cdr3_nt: TGTGCCAGCAGTCCATATCAGACAGGGAATCAGCCCCAGCATTTT; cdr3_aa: CASSPYQTGNQPQHF
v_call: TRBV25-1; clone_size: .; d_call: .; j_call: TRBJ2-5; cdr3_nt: TGTGCCAGCAGTGGAGGGACAAGGAACCAGTACTTC; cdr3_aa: CASSGGTRNQYF
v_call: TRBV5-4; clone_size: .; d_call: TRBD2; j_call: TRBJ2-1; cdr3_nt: TGTGCCAGCAGCCCGACTAGCGGGGGGGCGACGAGCTACAATGAGCAGTTCTTC; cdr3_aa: CASSPTSGGATSYNEQFF
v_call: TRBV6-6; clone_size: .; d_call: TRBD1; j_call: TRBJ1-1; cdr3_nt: TGTGCCAGCAGCCGAGGACAGGGTCTTATGAACACTGAAGCTTTCTTT; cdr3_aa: CASSRGQGLMNTEAFF
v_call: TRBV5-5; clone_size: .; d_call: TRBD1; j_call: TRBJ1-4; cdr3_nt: TGTGCCAGCAGCTCGGAGAGACAGGGCAGTAATGAAAAACTGTTTTTT; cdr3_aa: CASSSERQGSNEKLFF
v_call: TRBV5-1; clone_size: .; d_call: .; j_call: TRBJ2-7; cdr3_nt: TGCGCCAGCAGCTTGGCCGAAAAAGGGGGCTACGAGCAGTACTTC; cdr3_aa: CASSLAEKGGYEQYF
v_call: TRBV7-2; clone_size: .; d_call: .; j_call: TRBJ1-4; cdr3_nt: TGTGCCAGCAGCCGTGCCACAGGGCGGGCAACTAATGAAAAACTGTTTTTT; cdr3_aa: CASSRATGRATNEKLFF
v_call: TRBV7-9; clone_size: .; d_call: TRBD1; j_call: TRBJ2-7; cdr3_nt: TGTGCCAGCAGCTTTCCGGGACAGGGACCTTACGAGCAGTACTTC; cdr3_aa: CASSFPGQGPYEQYF
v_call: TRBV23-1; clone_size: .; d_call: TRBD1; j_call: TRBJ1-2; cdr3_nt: TGCGCCAGCAGGTCACTCAGGGGGGTTCGGACCTTC; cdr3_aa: CASRSLRGVRTF
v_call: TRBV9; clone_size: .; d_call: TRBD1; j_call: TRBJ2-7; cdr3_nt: TGTGCCAGCAGCGTAGGGCCACCAGACAGGGGGTCCTACGAGCAGTACTTC; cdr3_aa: CASSVGPPDRGSYEQYF
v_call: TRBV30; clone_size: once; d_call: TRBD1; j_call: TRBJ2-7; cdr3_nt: TGTGCCTGGAGTGCGGACAGGGCCTACGAGCAGTACTTC; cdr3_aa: CAWSADRAYEQYF
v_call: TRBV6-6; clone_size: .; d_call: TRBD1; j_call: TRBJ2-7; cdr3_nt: TGTGCCAGCAGGGAGCCGGGACAGGGGGCCTACGAGCAGTACTTC; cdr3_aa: CASREPGQGAYEQYF
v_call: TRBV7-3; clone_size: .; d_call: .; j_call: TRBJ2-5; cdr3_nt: TGTGCCAGCAGCTCCCGGCGGGAAGAGACCCAGTACTTC; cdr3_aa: CASSSRREETQYF
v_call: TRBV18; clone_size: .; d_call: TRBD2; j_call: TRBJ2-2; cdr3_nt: TGTGCCAGCTCGGGACTAGTAAACACCGGGGAGCTGTTTTTT; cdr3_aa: CASSGLVNTGELFF
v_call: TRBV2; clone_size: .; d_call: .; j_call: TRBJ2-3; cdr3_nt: TGTGCCAGCAGGCGGACCCCGAGACAGGGTATTAGCGGTACAGATACGCAGTATTTT; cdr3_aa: CASRRTPRQGISGTDTQYF
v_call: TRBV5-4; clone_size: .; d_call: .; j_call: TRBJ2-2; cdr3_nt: TGTGCCAGCAGCTTGAGTCACACGAACACCGGGGAGCTGTTTTTT; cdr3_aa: CASSLSHTNTGELFF
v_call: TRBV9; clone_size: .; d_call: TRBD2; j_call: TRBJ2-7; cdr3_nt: TGTGCCAGCAGCGTAGCAGCGGGGGGATCCCTAGGCGAGCAGTACTTC; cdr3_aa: CASSVAAGGSLGEQYF
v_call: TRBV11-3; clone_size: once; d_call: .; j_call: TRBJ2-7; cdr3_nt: TGTGCCAGCAGCTTAGAGAGTGGCGAGCAGTACTTC; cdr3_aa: CASSLESGEQYF
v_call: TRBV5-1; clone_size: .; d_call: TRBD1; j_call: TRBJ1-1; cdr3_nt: TGCGCCAGCAGCGGACAGGGGGCGAACACTGAAGCTTTCTTT; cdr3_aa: CASSGQGANTEAFF
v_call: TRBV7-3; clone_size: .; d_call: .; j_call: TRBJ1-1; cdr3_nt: TGTGCCAGCAGCTTACGGGGGATCCTGAACACTGAAGCTTTCTTT; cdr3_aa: CASSLRGILNTEAFF
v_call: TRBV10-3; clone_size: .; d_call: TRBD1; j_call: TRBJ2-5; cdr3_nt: TGTGCCATCAGGCGAGGACAGGGGCAAGAGACCCAGTACTTC; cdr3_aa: CAIRRGQGQETQYF
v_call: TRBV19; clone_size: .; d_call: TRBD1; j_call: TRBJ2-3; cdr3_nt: TGTGCCAGTAGTCCTGACAGGGGGACAGATACGCAGTATTTT; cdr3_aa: CASSPDRGTDTQYF
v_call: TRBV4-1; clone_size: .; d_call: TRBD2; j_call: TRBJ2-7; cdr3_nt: TGCGCCAGCAGCCAAGTTTTGGGCGGGAGCTCCTACGAGCAGTACTTC; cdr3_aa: CASSQVLGGSSYEQYF
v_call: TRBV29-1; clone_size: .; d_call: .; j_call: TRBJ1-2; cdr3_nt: TGCAGCGTTGGACAGCCCCTTGGTGGTGGCTACACCTTC; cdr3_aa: CSVGQPLGGGYTF
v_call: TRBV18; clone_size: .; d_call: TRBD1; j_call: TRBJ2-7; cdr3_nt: TGTGCCAGCTCACGGGACAGTCCCTACGAGCAGTACTTC; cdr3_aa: CASSRDSPYEQYF
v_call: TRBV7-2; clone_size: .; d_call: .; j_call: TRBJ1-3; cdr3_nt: TGTGCCAGCAGCTCTTACAGGGGAAACACCATATATTTT; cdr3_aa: CASSSYRGNTIYF
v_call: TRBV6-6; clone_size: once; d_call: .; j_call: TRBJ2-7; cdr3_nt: TGTGCCAGCAGCAGGGGGGCGGAGAACGAGCAGTACTTC; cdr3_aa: CASSRGAENEQYF
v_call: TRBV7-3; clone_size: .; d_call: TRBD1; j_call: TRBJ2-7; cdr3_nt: TGTGCCAGCAGCCCGAATCCCCCCGGGACAGGGAGACTCGCCGTCTACGAGCAGTACTTC; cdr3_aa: CASSPNPPGTGRLAVYEQYF